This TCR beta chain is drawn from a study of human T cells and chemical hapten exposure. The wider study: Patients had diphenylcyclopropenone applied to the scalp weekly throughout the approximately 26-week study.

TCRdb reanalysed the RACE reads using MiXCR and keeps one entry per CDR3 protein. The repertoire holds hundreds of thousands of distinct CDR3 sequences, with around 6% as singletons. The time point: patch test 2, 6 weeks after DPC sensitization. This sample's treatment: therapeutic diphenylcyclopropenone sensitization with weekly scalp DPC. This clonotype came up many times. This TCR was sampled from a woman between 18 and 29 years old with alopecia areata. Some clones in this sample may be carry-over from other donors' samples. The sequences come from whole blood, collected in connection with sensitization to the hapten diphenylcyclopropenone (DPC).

In nucleotides, the CDR3 is TGTGCCAGCAGCAAAGGGGGAGATACGCAGTATTTT. Translation: CASSKGGDTQYF. The V and J genes are TRBV7-2 and TRBJ2-3, with D possibly matching TRBD1 (6 bases). Germline V gene data show CDR1 as SGHTA and CDR2 as FQGNSA. CDR3 size: 12 residues. Trimming cost V 5 bases and J 5 bases, with 8 bases left between them. Together with reference TRBV7-2 and TRBJ2-3, the CDR3 gives the full variable domain: GAGVSQSPSNKVTEKGKDVELRCDPISGHTALYWYRQSLGQGLEFLIYFQGNSAPDKSGLPSDRFSAERTGGSVSTLTIQRTQQEDSAVYLCASSKGGDTQYFGPGTRLTVL.